The sequence of this T cell receptor beta chain was determined in a study of blood T cell repertoires in COVID-19. Background on the study: Specimens from acute and convalescent COVID-19 originated in the United States, Italy and Spain. PBMCs, B-cell-depleted T cells, or T cells provided the cDNA or gDNA that made up the material.

In the source study's methods: Amplified reference gene primers provided the basis for estimating nucleated cell counts. The data were produced by immunoSEQ multiplex PCR, yet TCRdb's version contains in-frame clones alone and is incomplete. Clone size and V and J calls were adopted from that table, with D and trimming inferred from the DNA. The repertoire holds some 120,000 clones, about 89% seen once, with over 3.5% in the top ten. The CDR3 consists of 14 residues. Germline V CDR1 and CDR2: SGHRS, YFSETQ. With V trimmed by 3 bases and J by 11 bases, 10 bases remained unmatched. Sequencing used peripheral blood. J is TRBJ1-1 and V is TRBV5-1; TRBD1 matches 10 bases. The TCR originated in a woman between 55 and 75 years old with acute or convalescent COVID-19. The CDR3 region is CASSSGGTGAGAFF. The CDR3 region has the DNA TGCGCCAGCAGCTCCGGGGGGACAGGGGCCGGGGCTTTCTTT.